This TCR beta chain was recovered during a study of cytomegalovirus exposure and HLA in healthy donors (dated by TCRdb to about 2017). Regarding the research as a whole: An earlier analysis of approximately 640 of the donors reported more than 250 Gb of sequence data and 117 million unique TCR beta sequences from about 179 million T cells. Donor age, sex, ethnicity and CMV serostatus were compiled together with the repertoire data. Rather than drawing on any new phenotypic data, the later analysis identified candidate immune exposures from TCR beta sequences and the way those sequences occurred across donors. The number of typed donors differed by locus: roughly 629-630 for A, B, C, DRB1 and DQB1; approximately 540 for DQA1; 606 for DPA1; and roughly 490 for DPB1. The study aimed to test whether cataloging public T cell receptors could reveal signatures of past pathogen exposure. Across some 400 genotyped donors of the cohort, an average of 235,054 unique TCR beta nucleotide sequences per donor were sequenced, and approximately 17% of those sequences were non-productive. Several DR-DQ haplotypes were handled as single units for association and clustering because linkage in the cohort was strong. Among the roughly 400 genotyped donors, around 79% belonged to the genetic ancestry cluster associated with self-reported Caucasian donors. Both class I and class II loci were covered by HLA typing, at four-digit resolution. A separate validation cohort of more than 100 different subjects was used in addition to the roughly 700-subject first cohort. About 300 gigabases of sequencing data and approximately 80 million unique TCR sequences were included in an early release covering about 700 HLA-typed donors. A later genetic analysis took genome-wide SNP genotypes for 398 of the 666 donors and used that subset as a discovery cohort. In an earlier analysis of 550 to 700 of the donors, high-throughput TCR beta sequencing was used to judge whether each TCR beta V gene segment behaved as functional or pseudogenic. To predict cytomegalovirus infection status, the study combined high-throughput TCR immunosequencing, statistical association of individual TCRs with disease status, and machine learning. Every repertoire in the discovery cohort had been generated on one and the same sequencing platform. The study used immunosequencing to profile the T cell repertoires of approximately 630 subjects and linked those repertoires to cytomegalovirus serostatus. In a later analysis, previously published TCR beta repertoires from fewer than 750 donors were re-analyzed and high-resolution HLA genotyping was added so that TCR occurrence patterns could be studied.

Broad study findings and their caveats: The earlier analysis of 587 of the donors excluded 15 to 20 rarely observed V segments, including chromosome 9 orphons, because counts were too low. According to the authors, the approach could potentially be generalized to other disease states and immunological phenotypes. The presence/absence analyses assumed that sequencing depth was roughly uniform across donors, and that assumption may not be true. Because some donors lacked HLA typing at each locus, the association tests relied only on the typed subset. Compared with the roughly 670-donor mean, donors in an Asian-associated ancestry cluster had fewer N-insertions in productive TCRs, according to a later genetic analysis. In vitro tests confirmed that a few of the cytomegalovirus-associated TCR beta chains recognize cytomegalovirus antigens. An earlier analysis of approximately 500 of the donors showed that most TCR beta V segments appeared in productive rearrangements either about 87% or about 30% of the time, which broadly matched IMGT annotations. In the study, some 160 TCR beta chains were listed as associated with cytomegalovirus. A later genetic analysis associated a missense DCLRE1C variant with V-gene and J-gene trimming of TCR beta chains, and an independent cohort replicated the association. The sequencing pipeline was judged likely to have produced a cluster of highly shared sequence variants as a technical artifact. When HLA alleles, especially DR and DQ, strongly co-occurred, TCR associations were difficult to assign to individual alleles. A later analysis reported that several top co-occurrence clusters appeared linked to parvovirus B19, influenza, CMV and Epstein-Barr virus. The cohort was sequenced for TCR beta chains only, and without alpha or paired-chain data the features that could be detected were limited. The 87-base-pair reads could not distinguish some IMGT-functional V segments, including TRBV6-2 and TRBV6-3, so those segments were excluded. Compared with equally common non-associated chains, HLA-associated TCR beta chains in a later analysis were more clonally expanded and had lower generation probabilities. For the cohort, immune exposure information was limited to CMV serostatus. According to a later analysis, TCR association rates differed among HLA loci, with DRB1 alleles showing the most associated TCRs and HLA-C alleles showing the fewest. A later analysis found that most CMV-associated TCR beta chains appeared HLA-restricted, with HLA associations seemingly driven largely by CMV exposure. Most TCR sequences were observed very rarely across donors, whereas some public TCRs were present in many individuals. The classifier was reported to diagnose cytomegalovirus status with high specificity and sensitivity in both the original cohort and the validation cohort. A further reported finding was that TCR beta sequences accurately predicted the HLA-A and HLA-B alleles for most subjects in the first cohort. Linkage disequilibrium might explain the correlated functional status among segregating V segments, but an unknown experimental factor could not be excluded. A later analysis associated about 17,000 TCR beta sequences with specific HLA alleles at a false discovery rate of 0.05.

With respect to this clone: The antigen it binds to is not known. Nothing much larger sits one base from this clone, and base qualities are not available.

Relative to germline, V is missing 2 bases and J is missing 4 bases, with 7 bases of the junction outside any gene match. From the cysteine up to the phenylalanine, the CDR3 has a length of 16 residues. Solely the CDR3 DNA is kept, with 48 bases framed from the first base. The germline V gene sets CDR1 to SGHVS and CDR2 to FNYEAQ. The cohort was made up of several hundred healthy bone marrow donors. Cohort members were all nominally healthy when sampled, although unrecorded immune exposures were likely present. The donor was CMV seronegative and belonged to the group of 380 or so seronegative cohort members. Every donor gave a peripheral blood sample, and the peripheral blood mononuclear cells from that sample were used for TCR beta sequencing. The Qiagen DNeasy Blood Extraction Kit was used to extract genomic DNA from the blood cell samples. The method behind the library was the immunoSEQ multiplex PCR assay. For the multiplex PCR, a mixture combining 60 forward primers for TCR Vbeta segments and 13 reverse primers for TCR Jbeta segments was used. The CDR3 region of rearranged TCR beta genes was amplified from genomic DNA with a multiplex PCR assay. Amplified TCR beta libraries were sequenced as 87-base-pair reads on the Illumina HiSeq System. Per the authors' processing: In a later analysis, roughly 80 million unique TCR beta chains were counted across the approximately 640 repertoires, and around 11 million of these chains were shared by at least two donors. A nearest-neighbor algorithm error-corrected the raw reads and collapsed the reads into unique sequences, merging closely related sequences to remove PCR and sequencing errors. CDR3 sequences were aligned to IMGT reference sequences to assign V, D and J gene segments. Each retained sequence needed at least a six-nucleotide match to both a V gene segment and a J gene segment. Rearrangements were classified as productive when the CDR3 lacked stop codons and remained in frame with V and J, and all other rearrangements were classified as non-productive. Following IMGT convention, CDR3 was defined as the stretch from the second conserved V-encoded cysteine up to the conserved J-encoded phenylalanine. The earlier analysis of around 640 of the donors excluded sequences that lacked an unambiguous match to a single V gene segment. In an earlier analysis of approximately 560 of the donors, a V segment was called functional when productive rearrangements were above 56.7%, and segregating when the standard deviation between donors exceeded 5%. To diagnose cytomegalovirus status from the catalog of TCR beta chain sequences, a statistical classification framework was built. In a later analysis, TCR nucleotide sequences were compared against IMGT/GENE-DB human TR gene sequences so that V and J genes could be assigned. A later analysis assigned CDR3 sequences and most-parsimonious VDJ recombination scenarios with the TCRdist pipeline. A later analysis defined each TCR beta chain by its CDR3 amino acid sequence plus V-gene family, and excluded reads lacking a unique V-gene family. To address suspected cross-contamination and a sequencing artifact, a later analysis removed 592 highly shared, low-generation-probability nucleotide sequences. In a later analysis, a clonal expansion index for each public chain was calculated from normalized within-repertoire ranks of inferred template counts. Generation probabilities in a later analysis came from a VDJ recombination model fitted to out-of-frame rearrangements, and those results were checked against IGoR. In a later analysis, TCR-TCR, TCR-HLA and TCR-CMV co-occurrence was scored with hypergeometric tests, and a repertoire-size bias correction was applied to TCR pairs. A later analysis estimated false discovery rates by permuting HLA or CMV assignments 20 times. In a later analysis, co-occurring TCRs were grouped using DBSCAN, with TCRdist sequence similarity added in when clustering inside HLA-allele-positive subsets. For co-occurrence clustering, repertoires with fewer than 30,000 or more than 120,000 public chains were excluded, along with roughly 5 repertoires with anomalous nucleotide sharing. In TCRdb, the immuneACCESS table is reduced to in-frame sequences with V and J assigned. These tables do not hold every clone; where another copy was compared, an unresolved V gene accounts for under half, and the others remain unexplained. That table is the source of V, J and clone size, and D and trimming were worked out from the DNA. Across this sample there are fewer than 110,000 clones, with roughly 82% seen only once. 4.2% of the sample belongs to the ten largest clones.

Input material: PBMCs. This sequence was found in a male donor in good health and CMV-seronegative. The V and J segments used are TRBV7-6 and TRBJ2-5; TRBD1 lines up with 10 middle nucleotides. The base sequence is TGTGCCAGCAGCTTAACTGACAGGGGGCGGGGAGAGACCCAGTACTTC. This is translated as CASSLTDRGRGETQYF.